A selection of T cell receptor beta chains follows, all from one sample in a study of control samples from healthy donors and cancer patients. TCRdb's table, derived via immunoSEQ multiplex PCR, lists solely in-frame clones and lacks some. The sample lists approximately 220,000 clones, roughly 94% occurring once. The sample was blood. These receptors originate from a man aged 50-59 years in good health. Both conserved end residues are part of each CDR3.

cdr3_aa: CASSRPRDERSPLHF
j_call: TRBJ1-6
v_call: TRBV6-8
cdr3_length: 15

cdr3_aa: CASSPRGVEAFF
j_call: TRBJ1-1
v_call: TRBV18
cdr3_length: 12

cdr3_aa: CASRDISGGRYEQYF
j_call: TRBJ2-7
v_call: TRBV6-6
cdr3_length: 15

cdr3_aa: CASSGAGNTIYF
j_call: TRBJ1-3
v_call: TRBV6-5
cdr3_length: 12

cdr3_aa: CASSPQQGRNSPLHF
j_call: TRBJ1-6
v_call: TRBV6-5
cdr3_length: 15

cdr3_aa: CASSPPGPNQPQHF
j_call: TRBJ1-5
v_call: TRBV18
cdr3_length: 14

cdr3_aa: CASSQDRTGGSGELFF
j_call: TRBJ2-2
v_call: TRBV4-1
cdr3_length: 16

cdr3_aa: CASSATLGVPGIF
j_call: TRBJ1-4
v_call: TRBV12-3/TRBV12-4
cdr3_length: 13

cdr3_aa: CASRETSGEADTQYF
j_call: TRBJ2-3
v_call: TRBV6-5
cdr3_length: 15

cdr3_aa: CASSPARQGGFEAFF
j_call: TRBJ1-1
v_call: TRBV5-1
cdr3_length: 15

cdr3_aa: CASSYLGAETQYF
j_call: TRBJ2-5
v_call: TRBV6-5
cdr3_length: 13

cdr3_aa: CASSQHGLTNEKLFF
j_call: TRBJ1-4
v_call: TRBV11-2
cdr3_length: 15

cdr3_aa: CASSLGTEETQYF
j_call: TRBJ2-5
v_call: TRBV11-2
cdr3_length: 13

cdr3_aa: CASSPRGQGGGEKLFF
j_call: TRBJ1-4
v_call: TRBV6-6
cdr3_length: 16

cdr3_aa: CASSFWGTNEKLFF
j_call: TRBJ1-4
v_call: TRBV5-1
cdr3_length: 14

cdr3_aa: CASSPLGTVPGVELFF
j_call: TRBJ1-4
v_call: TRBV18
cdr3_length: 16

cdr3_aa: CASSEFGQGVEAFF
j_call: TRBJ1-1
v_call: TRBV2
cdr3_length: 14

cdr3_aa: CASSLTSETQYF
j_call: TRBJ2-5
v_call: TRBV5-1
cdr3_length: 12

cdr3_aa: CASRRRDGASTEAFF
j_call: TRBJ1-1
v_call: TRBV19
cdr3_length: 15

cdr3_aa: CASSLGGTGDEQYF
j_call: TRBJ2-7
v_call: TRBV5-1
cdr3_length: 14

cdr3_aa: CASSTGDTGGTQYF
j_call: TRBJ2-3
v_call: TRBV5-1
cdr3_length: 14

cdr3_aa: CASSITGASYTF
j_call: TRBJ1-2
v_call: TRBV19
cdr3_length: 12

cdr3_aa: CASSPPGQGFLGGSEAFF
j_call: TRBJ1-1
v_call: TRBV7-9
cdr3_length: 18

cdr3_aa: CATGWAGSGNTQYF
j_call: TRBJ2-3
v_call: TRBV24-1
cdr3_length: 14

cdr3_aa: CASSQTPEGRYGYTF
j_call: TRBJ1-2
v_call: TRBV5-1
cdr3_length: 15

cdr3_aa: CASSVDSGWGTIYF
j_call: TRBJ1-3
v_call: TRBV9
cdr3_length: 14

cdr3_aa: CASSSRWGGQETQYF
j_call: TRBJ2-5
v_call: TRBV5-1
cdr3_length: 15

cdr3_aa: CASSFSRLSFEFRLAEAFF
j_call: TRBJ1-1
v_call: TRBV28
cdr3_length: 19

cdr3_aa: CAWSARVGYNEQFF
j_call: TRBJ2-1
v_call: TRBV30
cdr3_length: 14

cdr3_aa: CASSLLADQPQHF
j_call: TRBJ1-5
v_call: TRBV28
cdr3_length: 13

cdr3_aa: CASSLASGGEETQYF
j_call: TRBJ2-5
v_call: TRBV5-1
cdr3_length: 15

cdr3_aa: CAAQDRTEGYTF
j_call: TRBJ1-2
v_call: TRBV19
cdr3_length: 12

cdr3_aa: CASSETDSVYQPQHF
j_call: TRBJ1-5
v_call: TRBV2
cdr3_length: 15

cdr3_aa: CASSLEGPSSYNSPPHF
j_call: TRBJ1-6
v_call: TRBV28
cdr3_length: 17

cdr3_aa: CASSWGRSGELFF
j_call: TRBJ2-2
v_call: TRBV28
cdr3_length: 13

cdr3_aa: CASSLGSGGRTPLHF
j_call: TRBJ1-6
v_call: TRBV7-9
cdr3_length: 15

cdr3_aa: CASSLLVGTGEQPQHF
j_call: TRBJ1-5
v_call: TRBV28
cdr3_length: 16

cdr3_aa: CASSISGLENTEAFF
j_call: TRBJ1-1
v_call: TRBV19
cdr3_length: 15

cdr3_aa: CASRGEETQYF
j_call: TRBJ2-5
v_call: TRBV2
cdr3_length: 11

cdr3_aa: CASSTAGSNYNSPLHF
j_call: TRBJ1-6
v_call: TRBV19
cdr3_length: 16

cdr3_aa: CASSPLAGINEQFF
j_call: TRBJ2-1
v_call: TRBV7-2
cdr3_length: 14